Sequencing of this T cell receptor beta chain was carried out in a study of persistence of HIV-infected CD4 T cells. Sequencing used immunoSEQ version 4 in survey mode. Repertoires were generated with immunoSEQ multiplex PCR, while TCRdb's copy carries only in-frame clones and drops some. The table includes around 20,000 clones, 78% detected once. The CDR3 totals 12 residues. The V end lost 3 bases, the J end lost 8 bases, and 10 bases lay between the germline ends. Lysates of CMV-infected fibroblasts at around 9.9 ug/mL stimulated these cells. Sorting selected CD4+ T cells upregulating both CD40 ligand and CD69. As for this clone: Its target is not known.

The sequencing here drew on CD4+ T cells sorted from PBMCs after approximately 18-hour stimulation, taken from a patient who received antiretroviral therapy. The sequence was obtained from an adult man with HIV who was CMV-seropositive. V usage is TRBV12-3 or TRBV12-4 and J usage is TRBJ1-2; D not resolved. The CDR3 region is CASSFGRAGYTF. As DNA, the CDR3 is TGTGCCAGCAGTTTTGGTCGTGCGGGCTACACCTTC.